The entry below describes one T cell receptor beta chain. Its specificity is not known. 13 Jbeta primers and 60 Vbeta primers were used for the PCR. Some clones are missing from TCRdb's copy, which holds only in-frame ones; the method was immunoSEQ multiplex PCR. The sample records 100,000 to 120,000 clones, over 55% being singletons. This sample is drawn from a study of cytomegalovirus exposure and HLA in healthy donors. Study outcomes and limitations: A few CMV-associated chains were confirmed in vitro to be specific for CMV antigens. TRBV6-2, TRBV6-3 and other indistinguishable V segments were excluded. In an earlier analysis, most TCR beta V segments were productive about 87% or about 30% of the time. Researchers reported in a later analysis that a missense DCLRE1C variant was tied to TCR beta V- and J-gene trimming.

This CDR3 spans 13 amino acids. Germline CDR1 and CDR2: SQVTM and ANQGSEA. V was clipped by 4 bases and J by 4 bases, with 13 bases between them. The chain employs TRBV29-1 and TRBJ1-2, with a weak D call TRBD1 (6 bases). The receptor was derived from a man between 18 and 29 years old in good health and CMV-seropositive. Sequenced input: PBMCs. CDR3 sequence: CSVGLETGYGYTF. The DNA of the CDR3 is TGCAGCGTTGGGCTTGAGACAGGCTATGGCTACACCTTC.